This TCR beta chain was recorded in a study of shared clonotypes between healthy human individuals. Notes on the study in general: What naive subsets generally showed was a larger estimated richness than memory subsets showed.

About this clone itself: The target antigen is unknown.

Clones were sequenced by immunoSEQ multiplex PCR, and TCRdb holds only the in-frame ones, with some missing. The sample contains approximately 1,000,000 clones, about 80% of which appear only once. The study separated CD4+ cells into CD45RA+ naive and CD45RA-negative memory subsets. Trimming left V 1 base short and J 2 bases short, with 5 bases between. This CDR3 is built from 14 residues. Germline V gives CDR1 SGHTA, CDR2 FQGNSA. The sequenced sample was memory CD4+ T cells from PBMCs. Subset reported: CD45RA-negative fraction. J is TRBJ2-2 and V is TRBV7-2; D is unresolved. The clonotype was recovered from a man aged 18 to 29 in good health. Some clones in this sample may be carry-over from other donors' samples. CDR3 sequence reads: CASSLVPNTGELFF. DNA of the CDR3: TGTGCCAGCAGCTTAGTCCCCAACACCGGGGAGCTGTTTTTT.